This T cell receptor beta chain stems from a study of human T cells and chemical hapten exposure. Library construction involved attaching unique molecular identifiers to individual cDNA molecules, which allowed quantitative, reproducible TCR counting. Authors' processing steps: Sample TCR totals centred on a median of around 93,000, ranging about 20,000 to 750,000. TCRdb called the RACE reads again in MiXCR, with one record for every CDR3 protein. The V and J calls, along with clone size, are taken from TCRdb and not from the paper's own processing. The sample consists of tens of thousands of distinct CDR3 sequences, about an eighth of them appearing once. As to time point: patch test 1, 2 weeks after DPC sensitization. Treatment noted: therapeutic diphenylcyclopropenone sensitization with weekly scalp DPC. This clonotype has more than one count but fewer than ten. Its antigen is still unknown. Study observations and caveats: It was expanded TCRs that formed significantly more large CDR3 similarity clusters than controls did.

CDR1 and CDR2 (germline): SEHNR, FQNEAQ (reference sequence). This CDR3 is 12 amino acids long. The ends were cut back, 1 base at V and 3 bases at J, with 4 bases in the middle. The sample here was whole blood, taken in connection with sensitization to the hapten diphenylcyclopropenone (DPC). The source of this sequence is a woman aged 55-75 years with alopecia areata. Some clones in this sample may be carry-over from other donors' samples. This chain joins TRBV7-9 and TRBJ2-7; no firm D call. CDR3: CASSLDIYEQYF. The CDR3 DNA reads TGTGCCAGCAGCTTAGATATCTACGAGCAGTACTTC.